What follows describes a single T cell receptor beta chain. Its antigen is undetermined. These data originate in a study of OX40 agonist ivuxolimab in advanced cancers. As for the study in general: Patients were infused with ivuxolimab every 2 weeks at 0.01 to 10 mg/kg.

Whole-study findings and limits: In general, CD8+ T cells held more expanded clones than CD4+ did, on average.

Generated by immunoSEQ multiplex PCR, the TCRdb table keeps only in-frame clones and is missing some. The table records 35,000 to 45,000 clones, around 91% of them present only once. The source of this sequence is an adult with an advanced solid tumor such as melanoma, head and neck, liver or kidney cancer. The sample here was CD4+ or CD8+ T cells sorted from blood, taken in a trial of the OX40 agonist ivuxolimab.

The CDR3 sequence is CAISEWESTDTQYF. The CDR3 bases are TGTGCCATCAGTGAATGGGAAAGCACAGATACGCAGTATTTT. The chain employs TRBV10-3 and TRBJ2-3; D call uncertain. Germline V gives CDR1 ENHRY, CDR2 SYGVKD. Trimming removed 3 bases from V and 0 bases from J, with 7 bases in between. The CDR3 consists of 14 residues.